This T cell receptor (beta chain) was obtained from a study of lymphopenia after photon versus proton radiotherapy. Regarding the study as a whole: After lymphocyte nadir, photon-treated repertoires showed oligoclonal expansion, especially CD8+ Temra.

Comments on this clone: Its cognate antigen is unknown.

The J segment lost 9 bases and the V segment lost 4 bases, leaving 8 bases of the junction unmatched. The CDR3 covers 15 residues. Germline V lookup: CDR1 SGHRS, CDR2 YFSETQ. The repertoire was sequenced with immunoSEQ multiplex PCR; TCRdb's copy has only in-frame clones and lacks some. The table records some 25,000 clones, about 91% of them present only once. The chain links TRBV5-1 to TRBJ2-1; 12 nucleotides align to TRBD1. Sequenced here: peripheral blood, sampled from a patient treated with photon-based radiotherapy. This TCR was sampled from a man aged 50 or older with gastric cancer. Here the CDR3 reads CASSARDRGPFEQFF. CDR3 in DNA: TGCGCCAGCAGCGCCCGGGACAGGGGGCCTTTTGAGCAGTTCTTC.